The clone carrying this T cell receptor (beta chain) was detected many times. This specimen belongs to a study of T-cell reconstitution after alpha-beta-depleted transplantation in children. Unique molecular identifiers were used in preparing the TCRbeta library. TCRdb re-called the PCR reads with MiXCR, one entry per CDR3 protein. The sample gives about 370,000 distinct CDR3 sequences, roughly 22% of which show up once; 3.8% is in the top ten. This clonotype was sampled from a human donor who donated a stem cell graft to a child with acute myeloid leukemia. The sequences come from PBMCs from the stem cell graft donor, collected from the stem cell graft.

CDR3 DNA: TGCAGTGCCAAGAAGGGACAGCCCCAAGAGACCCAGTACTTC. Protein sequence: CSAKKGQPQETQYF. The chain couples TRBV20-1 to TRBJ2-5, with 7 bases aligning to TRBD1. Germline CDR1 reads DFQATT; CDR2 reads SNEGSKA (reference sequence). V was clipped by 6 bases and J by 1 base; unmatched bases: 8. This CDR3 is built from 14 residues.